A single sample gave rise to the 2 T cell receptor beta chains below, sequenced in a study of T-cell reconstitution after alpha-beta-depleted transplantation in children. A TCRbeta library incorporating unique molecular identifiers was prepared. TCRdb re-derived calls from the PCR reads in MiXCR, one entry per CDR3 protein. The sample has some 390,000 distinct CDR3 sequences, around 21% seen once; the top ten hold approximately 3.8%. The sample here was PBMCs from the stem cell graft donor, taken from the stem cell graft. The receptor source for this set is a human donor who donated a stem cell graft to a child with acute myeloid leukemia.

This clonotype has ten or more counts. This rearrangement joins TRBV15 to TRBJ2-1; TRBD2 agrees at 11 bases. This CDR3 is 15 amino acids long. Per the germline V gene, CDR1 is LNHNV and CDR2 is YYDKDF (reference sequence). With V trimmed by 5 bases and J by 10 bases, 10 bases remained unmatched. CDR3 in DNA: TGTGCCACCAGCCCTGGACTAGCGGGTGGTTTAGAGCAGTTCTTC. Protein product: CATSPGLAGGLEQFF.

This clonotype was found a few times. The rearrangement uses TRBV20-1 and TRBJ1-5, with 11 bases fitting TRBD1. CDR3 length equals 14 residues. Germline V lookup: CDR1 DFQATT, CDR2 SNEGSKA (reference sequence). Trimming took 6 bases from V and 6 from J; bases not matched to a gene: 7. The CDR3 reads CSAADRGPTQPQHF. CDR3 sequence (DNA): TGCAGTGCCGCGGACAGGGGGCCCACTCAGCCCCAGCATTTT.